This TCR beta chain comes out of a study of vaccination and CD4 T cells after COVID-19. As for the study in general: Cells were stimulated with overlapping spike peptide pools from SARS-CoV-2, HCoV-NL63, HCoV-OC43 and HCoV-229E.

Treatment of the sample: approximately 11-day PBMC culture with coronavirus spike peptide pools or control peptides (ViraFEST assay). Investigators obtained the unexposed donor's CD4+ T cells before the COVID-19 pandemic (2011-2018). Cultures of PBMCs, a few million per well, were set up with about 10 IU/ml IL-2 and roughly 10 ug/ml peptide pools. The Oncomine TCR Beta short-read assay sequenced DNA from cultured CD4+ T cells. Genomic DNA was drawn out of CD4+ T cells grown in culture. MiXCR, run by TCRdb on the PCR reads, gives a single entry per CDR3 protein. The sample contains 9,000 to 10,000 distinct CDR3 sequences, more than 30% of which appear only once. V lost 4 bases and J lost 3, with 18 bases in between. In germline, CDR1 is DFQATT, CDR2 SNEGSKA (reference sequence). The CDR3 is made up of 15 amino acids. On this clonotype: Its target is unknown.

The source of this sequence is a human donor in good health. The chain uses TRBV20-1 and TRBJ2-5; D is unresolved. The material sequenced was CD4+ T cells from blood, cultured in vitro. CDR3 in amino acids: CSATRTAAGEETQYF. The CDR3 DNA is TGCAGTGCTACCCGGACGGCGGCCGGAGAAGAGACCCAGTACTTC.